A single sample is the source of the 20 T cell receptor beta chains below, sequenced in a study of shared clonotypes between healthy human individuals. Terminally differentiated effector memory CD45RA+ cells were excluded by CCR7 positive selection of CD45RO-negative cells. Clones were read by immunoSEQ multiplex PCR, and TCRdb kept only the in-frame ones, dropping some. The repertoire includes about 820,000 clones, 92% of them detected once, and less than 25% sits in the top ten. Sequencing used naive CD8+ T cells sorted from blood. The receptors shown here come from a man aged 25 to 45 in good health.

In the case of this clone: The identical CDR3 is also encoded by other nucleotide sequences in the sample. The gene calls are TRBV9 and TRBJ2-7; 8 bases agree with TRBD2. The junction had 1 base not matched to a gene; V was cut back by 4 bases and J by 4 bases. The CDR3 extends over 12 amino acids. Germline assignment: CDR1 SGDLS and CDR2 YYNGEE. CDR3 region: CASSTSGYEQYF. The CDR3 DNA reads TGTGCCAGCAGCACTAGCGGTTACGAGCAGTACTTC.

The genes are TRBV4-3 and TRBJ1-1; the D is unclear. The CDR3 loop spans 14 amino acids. The V gene lost 0 bases and the J gene lost 6 bases, with 11 bases spanning the gap. CDR1 is LGHNA, CDR2 YSLEER, per germline. The CDR3 region is CASSQDSIGAEAFF. The CDR3 DNA reads as TGCGCCAGCAGCCAAGATTCAATCGGGGCTGAAGCTTTCTTT.

The chain joins TRBV11-2 to TRBJ2-3; tentatively, D is TRBD2 (5 bases). CDR3 size: 16 residues. Trimming shortened V by 4 bases and J by 0 bases, and 14 bases separated the two germline ends. CDR1 SGHAT and CDR2 FQNNGV come from the germline V gene. CDR3: CASSSFRAASTDTQYF. The CDR3 DNA reads TGTGCCAGCAGCTCCTTTAGAGCGGCTAGCACAGATACGCAGTATTTT.

A remark on this clone: One junction end disagrees with the germline gene, perhaps due to a read error. The gene calls are TRBV7-7 and TRBJ2-1, with D possibly matching TRBD1 (5 bases). Germline CDR1 reads SSHAT; CDR2 reads FNYEAQ (reference sequence). The CDR3 has 16 amino acids. This CDR3 reads CASSLVPSGPAGEQFF. Written as DNA, the CDR3 is TGTGCTAGCAGCTTAGTTCCTTCAGGGCCCGCTGGTGAGCAGTTCTTC.

The chain couples TRBV7-6 to TRBJ2-1; no definite D call. The CDR3 consists of 15 residues. Germline-derived CDR1 and CDR2 are SGHVS and FNYEAQ. V lost 5 bases and J lost 4, with 15 bases in between. Written as DNA, the CDR3 is TGTGCCAGCAGCAAAGAACCCCCTCCATACAATGAGCAGTTCTTC. Translation: CASSKEPPPYNEQFF.

This sequence joins TRBV27 and TRBJ2-1; 11 bases are a match to TRBD2. The germline CDR1 and CDR2 sequences are MNHEY and SMNVEV (reference sequence). The CDR3 sequence is 14 residues long. With 2 bases clipped from V and 7 bases from J, the junction kept 1 base outside the gene matches. The chain's CDR3 is CASSLPSGGNEQFF. CDR3 coding DNA: TGTGCCAGCAGTTTACCTAGCGGGGGGAATGAGCAGTTCTTC.

CDR3 bases: TGTGCCAGCAGCTTGGGAGCAGGGGGCCCCACATACGAGCAGTACTTC. This translates into CASSLGAGGPTYEQYF. The gene calls are TRBV5-6 and TRBJ2-7; 8 nucleotides align to TRBD1. V gave up 0 bases and J gave up 4 bases; unmatched junction bases: 9. From germline, CDR1 is SGHDT and CDR2 YYEEEE. The length of the CDR3 is 16 residues.

The chain employs TRBV6-5 and TRBJ2-3; possibly TRBD1 for D (6 bases). The V gene lost 6 bases and the J gene lost 0 bases, with 13 bases spanning the gap. Germline assignment: CDR1 MNHEY and CDR2 SVGAGI. This CDR3 region has 15 residues. The CDR3 DNA reads as TGTGCCAGCAGATCCGGGACAACAAGCACAGATACGCAGTATTTT. Its translation: CASRSGTTSTDTQYF.

J is TRBJ2-5 and V is TRBV11-2; maybe TRBD1 (5 bases). The ends were cut back, 2 bases at V and 4 bases at J, with 14 bases in the middle. CDR3 length: 15 amino acids. Germline V gene data show CDR1 as SGHAT and CDR2 as FQNNGV. DNA of the CDR3: TGTGCCAGCAGCTTAATCCTGGGTGGGGCAGAGACCCAGTACTTC. This gives the protein CASSLILGGAETQYF.

The chain joins TRBV14 to TRBJ1-2; 10 nucleotides line up with TRBD1. The CDR3 spans 14 residues. Germline V CDR1 and CDR2: SGHDN, FVKESK. Trimming took 6 bases from V and 3 from J; bases not matched to a gene: 4. Here the CDR3 DNA reads TGTGCCAGCAGTCGACAGGGGGCCGACTATGGCTACACCTTC. Translated: CASSRQGADYGYTF.

V usage is TRBV4-3 and J usage is TRBJ1-1, with D possibly being TRBD1 (6 bases). The V end was cut by 0 bases, the J end by 4 bases, with 12 bases between. The CDR3 covers 15 residues. Germline assignment: CDR1 LGHNA and CDR2 YSLEER. CDR3 coding DNA: TGCGCCAGCAGCCAAGATCGAGGGGGGTCCACTGAAGCTTTCTTT. Protein: CASSQDRGGSTEAFF.

The chain joins TRBV10-2 to TRBJ2-3; 8 positions match TRBD2. V was pared by 7 bases and J by 4 bases, with 7 bases of the junction left unmatched. The germline V gene encodes CDR1 WSHSY and CDR2 SAAADI. CDR3 length: 14 residues. CDR3: CASNTGGPADTQYF. Here the CDR3 DNA reads TGCGCCAGCAATACGGGAGGGCCCGCAGATACGCAGTATTTT.

The genes are TRBV7-3 and TRBJ2-3; 14 nucleotides align to TRBD2. V gave up 2 bases and J gave up 5 bases; unmatched junction bases: 3. The germline gives CDR1 SGHTA, CDR2 FQGTGA. The length of the CDR3 is 16 residues. CDR3 in amino acids: CASSLEGLAGVDTQYF. The CDR3 DNA sequence: TGTGCCAGCAGCTTAGAGGGACTAGCGGGAGTAGATACGCAGTATTTT.

V is TRBV18 and J is TRBJ1-5; D is unclear. V gave up 2 bases and J gave up 0 bases, with 8 bases separating them. The CDR3 totals 15 residues. The V gene's germline CDR1 is KGHSH and CDR2 LQKENI. CDR3 loop: CASSPSDNSNQPQHF. The CDR3 DNA reads TGTGCCAGCTCACCATCAGACAATAGCAATCAGCCCCAGCATTTT. The full variable domain, completed using reference TRBV18 and TRBJ1-5, is NAGVMQNPRHLVRRRGQEARLRCSPMKGHSHVYWYRQLPEEGLKFMVYLQKENIIDESGMPKERFSAEFPKEGPSILRIQQVVRGDSAAYFCASSPSDNSNQPQHFGDGTRLSIL.

This chain uses TRBV27 with TRBJ1-2; 7 positions match TRBD1. The germline CDR1 and CDR2 sequences are MNHEY and SMNVEV (reference sequence). After removal of 7 bases from V and 1 base from J, the junction contained 12 bases not matched to a gene. This CDR3 comprises 16 residues. The CDR3 loop is CASTYRQGLHNYGYTF. CDR3 DNA: TGTGCCAGCACGTATCGACAGGGTCTCCATAACTATGGCTACACCTTC.

The J gene is TRBJ1-2, the V gene TRBV29-1, with D possibly being TRBD1 (6 bases). Germline V gene data show CDR1 as SQVTM and CDR2 as ANQGSEA. The CDR3 spans 13 residues. V shed 5 bases and J shed 5 bases, with 15 bases lying between them. The CDR3 DNA follows: TGCAGCGTTTTCCTGGACAGCGAGTATGGCTACACCTTC. Translation gives CSVFLDSEYGYTF.

The genes are TRBV7-9 and TRBJ2-1, with D possibly being TRBD2 (6 bases). The CDR3 covers 14 residues. Trimming removed 2 bases at V and 6 bases at J, with 11 bases between. Germline-derived CDR1 and CDR2 are SEHNR and FQNEAQ (reference sequence). CDR3 nucleotide sequence: TGTGCCAGCAGCTTAAAACCGGGACTCAATGAGCAGTTCTTC. Amino acid sequence: CASSLKPGLNEQFF. The full variable domain, completed using reference TRBV7-9 and TRBJ2-1, is DTGVSQNPRHKITKRGQNVTFRCDPISEHNRLYWYRQTLGQGPEFLTYFQNEAQLEKSRLLSDRFSAERPKGSFSTLEIQRTEQGDSAMYLCASSLKPGLNEQFFGPGTRLTVL.

The genes are TRBV13 and TRBJ2-5; TRBD1 matches at 9 bases. The germline gives CDR1 PRHDT, CDR2 FYEKMQ (reference sequence). CDR3 length equals 14 residues. Unmatched junction bases numbered 4, after V lost 3 bases and J lost 5 bases. CDR3 nucleotides: TGTGCCAGCAGCTTGGACAGGGGTGGCGAGACCCAGTACTTC. Protein product: CASSLDRGGETQYF.

The chain has TRBV29-1 and TRBJ2-7, with TRBD1 matching over 7 bases. The CDR3 runs to 14 residues. The junction had 7 bases not matched to a gene; V was cut back by 3 bases and J by 2 bases. Germline assignment: CDR1 SQVTM and CDR2 ANQGSEA. CDR3 residues: CSVEFTGETYEQYF. The DNA for the CDR3 is TGCAGCGTTGAGTTTACAGGGGAGACCTACGAGCAGTACTTC.

The chain is built from TRBV6-5 and TRBJ1-2; D is uncertain. Trimming pared 0 bases from V and 5 bases from J, leaving 7 bases between. CDR3 length: 13 residues. CDR1 is MNHEY and CDR2 is SVGAGI in the germline V gene. CDR3 DNA sequence: TGTGCCAGCAGTTACTCGAGCAAGTATGGCTACACCTTC. The encoded protein is CASSYSSKYGYTF.